This TCR beta chain was captured by sequencing in a study of OX40 agonist ivuxolimab in advanced cancers. Study findings and constraints: Within 6 weeks, CD4+ and CD8+ blood T cells expanded clonally at 0.1 to 3.0 mg/kg.

About this clone itself: The antigen remains unidentified.

V shed 1 base and J shed 1 base, with 13 bases lying between them. The germline gives CDR1 MNHNY, CDR2 SVGAGI (reference sequence). This CDR3 is built from 16 residues. Libraries were prepared by immunoSEQ multiplex PCR; TCRdb keeps only in-frame clonotypes and omits some of them. Found here are around 55,000 clones, roughly nine tenths of them singletons; the top ten hold more than 9%. The rearrangement links TRBV6-6 to TRBJ1-2; TRBD1 is a possible D gene (5 bases). The material sequenced was CD4+ or CD8+ T cells sorted from blood, taken in a trial of the OX40 agonist ivuxolimab. The source is an adult with an advanced solid tumor such as melanoma, head and neck, liver or kidney cancer. CDR3 sequence reads: CASSYLGTGFNYGYTF. Written as DNA, the CDR3 is TGTGCCAGCAGTTACTTAGGGACGGGTTTTAACTATGGCTACACCTTC.